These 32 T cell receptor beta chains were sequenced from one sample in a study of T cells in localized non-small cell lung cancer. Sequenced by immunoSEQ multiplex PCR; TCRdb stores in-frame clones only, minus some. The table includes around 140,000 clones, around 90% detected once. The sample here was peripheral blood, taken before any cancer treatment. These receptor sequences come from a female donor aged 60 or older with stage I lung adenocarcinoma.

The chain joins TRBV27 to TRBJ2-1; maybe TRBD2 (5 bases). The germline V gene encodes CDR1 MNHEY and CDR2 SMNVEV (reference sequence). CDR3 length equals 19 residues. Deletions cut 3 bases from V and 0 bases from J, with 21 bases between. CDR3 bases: TGTGCCAGCAGTTTTCGGCAGGAGGACGGACTCAGCTCCTACAATGAGCAGTTCTTC. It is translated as CASSFRQEDGLSSYNEQFF.

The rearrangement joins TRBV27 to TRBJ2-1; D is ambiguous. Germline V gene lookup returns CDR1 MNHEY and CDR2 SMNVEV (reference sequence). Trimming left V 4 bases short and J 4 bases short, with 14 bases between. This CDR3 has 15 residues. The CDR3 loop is CASSSAPVGYNEQFF. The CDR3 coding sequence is TGTGCCAGCAGTTCGGCCCCGGTAGGGTACAATGAGCAGTTCTTC.

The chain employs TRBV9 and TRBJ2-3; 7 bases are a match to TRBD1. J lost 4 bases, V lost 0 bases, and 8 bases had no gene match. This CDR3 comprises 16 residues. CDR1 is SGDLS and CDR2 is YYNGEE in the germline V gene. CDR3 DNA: TGTGCCAGCAGCGTAGGGGTGACAGGGCCACCAGATACGCAGTATTTT. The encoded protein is CASSVGVTGPPDTQYF.

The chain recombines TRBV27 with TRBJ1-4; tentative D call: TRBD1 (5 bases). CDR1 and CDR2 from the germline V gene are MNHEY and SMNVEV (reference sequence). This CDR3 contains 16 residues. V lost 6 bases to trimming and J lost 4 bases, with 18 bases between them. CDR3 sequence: CASSELRDPDNEKLFF. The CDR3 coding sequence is TGTGCCAGCAGCGAACTCAGGGACCCCGATAATGAAAAACTGTTTTTT.

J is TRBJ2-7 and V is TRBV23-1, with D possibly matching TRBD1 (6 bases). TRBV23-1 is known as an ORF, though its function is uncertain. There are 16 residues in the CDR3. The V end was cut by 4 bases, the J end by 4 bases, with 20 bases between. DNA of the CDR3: TGCGCCAGCAGTCGCCAGGGGTTCGCAAACCCATACGAGCAGTACTTC. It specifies CASSRQGFANPYEQYF.

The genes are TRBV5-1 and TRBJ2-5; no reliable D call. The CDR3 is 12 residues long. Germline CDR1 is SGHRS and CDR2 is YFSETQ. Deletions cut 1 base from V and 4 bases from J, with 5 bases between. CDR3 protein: CASSLSGETQYF. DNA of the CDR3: TGCGCCAGCAGCTTGTCCGGAGAGACCCAGTACTTC.

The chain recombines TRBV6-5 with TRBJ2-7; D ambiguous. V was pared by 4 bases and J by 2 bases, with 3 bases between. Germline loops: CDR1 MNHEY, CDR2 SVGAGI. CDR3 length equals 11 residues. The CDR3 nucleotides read TGTGCCAGCAGTTTTGCCTACGAGCAGTACTTC. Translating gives CASSFAYEQYF.

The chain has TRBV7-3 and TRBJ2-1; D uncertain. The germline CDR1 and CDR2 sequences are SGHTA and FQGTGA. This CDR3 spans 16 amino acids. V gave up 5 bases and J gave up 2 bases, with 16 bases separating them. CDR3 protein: CASSRERLTPYNEQFF. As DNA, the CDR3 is TGTGCCAGCAGCCGCGAACGACTGACCCCCTACAATGAGCAGTTCTTC.

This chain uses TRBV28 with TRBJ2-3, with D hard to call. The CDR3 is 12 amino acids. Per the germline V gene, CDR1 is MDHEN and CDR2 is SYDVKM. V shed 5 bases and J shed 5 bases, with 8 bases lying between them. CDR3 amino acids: CASSRPQDTQYF. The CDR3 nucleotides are TGTGCCAGCAGTCGACCCCAAGATACGCAGTATTTT.

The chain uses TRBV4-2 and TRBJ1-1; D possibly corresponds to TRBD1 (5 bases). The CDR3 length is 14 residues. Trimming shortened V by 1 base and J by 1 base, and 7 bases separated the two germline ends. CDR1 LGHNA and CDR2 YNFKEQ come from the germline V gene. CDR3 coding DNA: TGTGCCAGCAGCCAAGTGCAGGGGAACACTGAAGCTTTCTTT. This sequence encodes CASSQVQGNTEAFF.

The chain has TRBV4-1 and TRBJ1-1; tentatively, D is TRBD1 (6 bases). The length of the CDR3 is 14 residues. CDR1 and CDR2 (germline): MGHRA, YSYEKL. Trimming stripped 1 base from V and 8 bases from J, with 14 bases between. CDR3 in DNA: TGCGCCAGCAGCCAAGGGTGGACAGCTTCCGAAGCTTTCTTT. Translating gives CASSQGWTASEAFF.

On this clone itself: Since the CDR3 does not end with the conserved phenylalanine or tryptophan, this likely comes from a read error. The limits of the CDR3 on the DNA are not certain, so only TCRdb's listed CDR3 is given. CDR3 in amino acids: CASSRSDNRGKLL. The chain couples TRBV2 to TRBJ1-2; no check of the table's D call, TRBD1, against the DNA was made. Including both end residues, the CDR3 is 13 amino acids long. Germline V gene data show CDR1 as SNHLY and CDR2 as FYNNEI.

CDR3 loop: CATSPQGTGTIQYF. In DNA form, the CDR3 reads TGTGCCACCAGCCCACAAGGGACAGGGACCATTCAGTACTTC. This chain joins TRBV15 and TRBJ2-4, with TRBD1 matching over 9 bases. The length of the CDR3 is 14 residues. Germline V gives CDR1 LNHNV, CDR2 YYDKDF (reference sequence). J lost 9 bases, V lost 5 bases, and 8 bases had no gene match.

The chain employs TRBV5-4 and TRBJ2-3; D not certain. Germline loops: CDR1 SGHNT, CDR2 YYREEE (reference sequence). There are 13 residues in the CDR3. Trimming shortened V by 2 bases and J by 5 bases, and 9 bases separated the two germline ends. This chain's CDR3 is CASSFDRRDTQYF. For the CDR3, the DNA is TGTGCCAGCAGCTTTGATCGTCGAGATACGCAGTATTTT.

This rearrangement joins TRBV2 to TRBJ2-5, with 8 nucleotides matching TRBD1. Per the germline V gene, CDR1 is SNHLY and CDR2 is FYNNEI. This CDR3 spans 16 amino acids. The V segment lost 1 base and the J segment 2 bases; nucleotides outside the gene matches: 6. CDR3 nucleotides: TGTGCCAGCAGTGAAGGGAGTCAGGGGGCTCAAGAGACCCAGTACTTC. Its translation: CASSEGSQGAQETQYF.

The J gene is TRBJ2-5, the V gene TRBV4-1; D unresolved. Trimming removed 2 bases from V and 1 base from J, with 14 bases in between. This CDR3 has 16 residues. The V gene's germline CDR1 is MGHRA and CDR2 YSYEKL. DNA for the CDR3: TGCGCCAGCAGCCAATATTACGGCGATCTCCAAGAGACCCAGTACTTC. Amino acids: CASSQYYGDLQETQYF.

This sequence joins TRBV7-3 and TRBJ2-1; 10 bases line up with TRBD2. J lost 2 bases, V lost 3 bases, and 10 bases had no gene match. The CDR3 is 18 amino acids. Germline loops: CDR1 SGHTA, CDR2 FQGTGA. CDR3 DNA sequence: TGTGCCAGCAGCTTTTTTGCTAGCGGGAGTCCTCCCTACAATGAGCAGTTCTTC. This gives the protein CASSFFASGSPPYNEQFF.

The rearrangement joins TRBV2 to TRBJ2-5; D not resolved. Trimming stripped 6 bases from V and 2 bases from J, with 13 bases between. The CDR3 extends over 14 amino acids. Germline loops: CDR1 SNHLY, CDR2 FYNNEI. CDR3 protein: CASRALGSQETQYF. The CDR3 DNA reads TGTGCCAGCAGAGCCCTCGGGTCGCAAGAGACCCAGTACTTC.

Here the CDR3 reads CASSPTHRLAGRYNEQFF. The DNA of the CDR3 is TGTGCCAGCAGCCCAACACACCGACTAGCGGGAAGGTACAATGAGCAGTTCTTC. This sequence joins TRBV7-3 and TRBJ2-1; 11 bases align to TRBD2. The CDR3 runs 18 residues. Trimming took 5 bases from V and 4 from J; bases not matched to a gene: 13. Germline assignment: CDR1 SGHTA and CDR2 FQGTGA.

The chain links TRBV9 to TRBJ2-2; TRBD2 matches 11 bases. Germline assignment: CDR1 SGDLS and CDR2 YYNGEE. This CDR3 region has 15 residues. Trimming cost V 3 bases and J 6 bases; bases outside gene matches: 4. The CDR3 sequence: CASSAVGLAAGELFF. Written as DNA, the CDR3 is TGTGCCAGCAGCGCTGTGGGACTAGCGGCCGGGGAGCTGTTTTTT.

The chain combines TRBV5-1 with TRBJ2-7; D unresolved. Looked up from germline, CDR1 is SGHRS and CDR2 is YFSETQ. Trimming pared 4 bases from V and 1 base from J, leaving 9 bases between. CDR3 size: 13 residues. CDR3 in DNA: TGCGCCAGCAGCATACAAGTTTCCTACGAGCAGTACTTC. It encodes CASSIQVSYEQYF. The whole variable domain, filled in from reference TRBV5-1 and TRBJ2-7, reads KAGVTQTPRYLIKTRGQQVTLSCSPISGHRSVSWYQQTPGQGLQFLFEYFSETQRNKGNFPGRFSGRQFSNSRSEMNVSTLELGDSALYLCASSIQVSYEQYFGPGTRLTVT.

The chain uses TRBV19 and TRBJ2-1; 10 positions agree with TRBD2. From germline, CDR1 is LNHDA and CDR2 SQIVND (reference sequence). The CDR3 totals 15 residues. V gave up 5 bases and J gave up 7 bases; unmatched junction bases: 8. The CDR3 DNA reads TGTGCCAGTAGTCAGCTAGCGGGAGCGGGGAATGAGCAGTTCTTC. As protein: CASSQLAGAGNEQFF. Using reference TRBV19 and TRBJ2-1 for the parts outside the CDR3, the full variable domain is DGGITQSPKYLFRKEGQNVTLSCEQNLNHDAMYWYRQDPGQGLRLIYYSQIVNDFQKGDIAEGYSVSREKKESFPLTVTSAQKNPTAFYLCASSQLAGAGNEQFFGPGTRLTVL.

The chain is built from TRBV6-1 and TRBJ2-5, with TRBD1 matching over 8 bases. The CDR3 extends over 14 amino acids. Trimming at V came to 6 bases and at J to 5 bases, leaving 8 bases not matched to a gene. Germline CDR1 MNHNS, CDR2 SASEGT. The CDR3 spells CASRATGAGETQYF. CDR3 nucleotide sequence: TGTGCCAGCAGGGCGACAGGGGCGGGGGAGACCCAGTACTTC.

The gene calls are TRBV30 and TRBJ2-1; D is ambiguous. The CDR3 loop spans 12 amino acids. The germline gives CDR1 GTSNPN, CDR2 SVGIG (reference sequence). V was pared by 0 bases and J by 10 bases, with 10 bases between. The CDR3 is CAWSVLLGEQFF. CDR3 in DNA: TGTGCCTGGAGTGTACTGTTAGGGGAGCAGTTCTTC.

In DNA, the CDR3 is TGTGCCAGCAGCCAAGATCTCGGCAGCGGCTACGAGCAGTACTTC. Its translation: CASSQDLGSGYEQYF. The chain employs TRBV4-2 and TRBJ2-7, with D maybe TRBD2 (5 bases). Germline-derived CDR1 and CDR2 are LGHNA and YNFKEQ. The V end lost 0 bases, the J end lost 3 bases, and 12 bases lay between the germline ends. The CDR3 contains 15 residues.

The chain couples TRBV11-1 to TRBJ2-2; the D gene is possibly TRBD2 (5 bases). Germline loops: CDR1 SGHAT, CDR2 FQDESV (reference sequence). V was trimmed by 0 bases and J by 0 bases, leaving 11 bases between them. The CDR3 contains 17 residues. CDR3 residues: CASSLAPSGANTGELFF. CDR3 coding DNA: TGTGCCAGCAGCTTAGCGCCAAGCGGCGCGAACACCGGGGAGCTGTTTTTT. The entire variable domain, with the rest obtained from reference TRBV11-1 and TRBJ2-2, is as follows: EAEVAQSPRYKITEKSQAVAFWCDPISGHATLYWYRQILGQGPELLVQFQDESVVDDSQLPKDRFSAERLKGVDSTLKIQPAELGDSAMYLCASSLAPSGANTGELFFGEGSRLTVL.

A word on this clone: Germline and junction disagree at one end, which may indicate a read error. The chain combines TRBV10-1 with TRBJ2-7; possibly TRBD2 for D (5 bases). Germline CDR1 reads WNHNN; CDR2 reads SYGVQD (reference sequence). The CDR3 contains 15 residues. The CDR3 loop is CASSVKRPASYGQYF. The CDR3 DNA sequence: TGCGCCAGCAGTGTCAAGCGGCCAGCCTCCTACGGGCAGTACTTC.

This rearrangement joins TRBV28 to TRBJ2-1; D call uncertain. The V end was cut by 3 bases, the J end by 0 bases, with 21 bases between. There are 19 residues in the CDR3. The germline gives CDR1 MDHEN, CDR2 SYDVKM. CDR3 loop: CASSLRNLGLASSYNEQFF. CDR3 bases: TGTGCCAGCAGTTTGCGGAACTTGGGTCTGGCTAGCTCCTACAATGAGCAGTTCTTC.

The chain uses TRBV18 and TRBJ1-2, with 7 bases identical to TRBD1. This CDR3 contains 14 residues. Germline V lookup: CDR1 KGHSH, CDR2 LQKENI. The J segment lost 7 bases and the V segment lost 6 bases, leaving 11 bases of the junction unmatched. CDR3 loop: CASSATRQGGGYTF. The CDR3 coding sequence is TGTGCCAGCTCCGCGACGAGACAGGGAGGTGGCTACACCTTC.

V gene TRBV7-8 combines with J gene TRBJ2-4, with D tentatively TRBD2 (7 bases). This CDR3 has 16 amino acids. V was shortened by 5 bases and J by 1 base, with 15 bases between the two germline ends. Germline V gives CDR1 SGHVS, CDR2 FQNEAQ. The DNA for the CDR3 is TGTGCCAGCAGCCAACGGGGGGCTGTGGCCAAAAACATTCAGTACTTC. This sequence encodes CASSQRGAVAKNIQYF.

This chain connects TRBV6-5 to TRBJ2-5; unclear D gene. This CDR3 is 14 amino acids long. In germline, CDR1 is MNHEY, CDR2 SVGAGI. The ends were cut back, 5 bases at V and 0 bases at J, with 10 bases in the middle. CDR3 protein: CASSQPAYQETQYF. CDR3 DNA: TGTGCCAGCAGTCAACCGGCGTACCAAGAGACCCAGTACTTC.

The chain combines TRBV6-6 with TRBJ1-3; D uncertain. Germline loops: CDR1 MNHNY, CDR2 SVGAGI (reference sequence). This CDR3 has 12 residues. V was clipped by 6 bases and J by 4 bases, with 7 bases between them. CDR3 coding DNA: TGTGCCAGCAGCCCCGGAGGAAACACCATATATTTT. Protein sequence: CASSPGGNTIYF.